Shown below are 18 T cell receptor beta chains from a single sample sequenced in a study of PD-1 blockade in classical Hodgkin lymphoma. As to time point: cycle 4 day 1 (C4D1), after about 6 weeks of nivolumab. Following autologous stem cell transplantation, relapse occurred in every patient, and exposure to brentuximab vedotin varied. The method was immunoSEQ multiplex PCR; TCRdb's version includes in-frame clones alone and lacks a portion of them. This table holds roughly 20,000 clones, 70% to 80% found once. Material: peripheral blood mononuclear cells (PBMCs), obtained before the fourth cycle of nivolumab. The receptors originated from a human donor with classical Hodgkin lymphoma.

This clone was seen a handful of times. The chain recombines TRBV6-5 with TRBJ1-6, with 8 bases fitting TRBD1. J was trimmed by 10 bases and V by 0 bases; bases with no gene match: 2. Germline CDR1 is MNHEY and CDR2 is SVGAGI. This CDR3 has 14 residues. Here the CDR3 reads CASSYSRGLSPLHF. The CDR3 nucleotides are TGTGCCAGCAGTTACTCCAGGGGGCTCTCACCCCTCCACTTT.

The CDR3 is CASSLLAGAEEQYF. The CDR3 DNA follows: TGTGCCAGCAGTTTATTGGCGGGAGCGGAGGAGCAGTACTTC. V is TRBV27 and J is TRBJ2-7; 7 nucleotides match TRBD2. Germline lookup yields CDR1 MNHEY and CDR2 SMNVEV (reference sequence). Trimming at V came to 1 base and at J to 7 bases, leaving 7 bases not matched to a gene. There are 14 residues in the CDR3.

This clone was found once. The rearrangement uses TRBV28 and TRBJ2-7, with 7 positions matching TRBD1. V gave up 1 base and J gave up 3 bases; unmatched junction bases: 12. The germline gives CDR1 MDHEN, CDR2 SYDVKM. The CDR3 is made up of 17 amino acids. CDR3 DNA sequence: TGTGCCAGCAGTTTATTATCAGGACAGGTAGACATCTACGAGCAGTACTTC. Translating gives CASSLLSGQVDIYEQYF.

The rearrangement links TRBV2 to TRBJ1-5; TRBD1 aligns across 7 bases. The CDR3 has 14 amino acids. The germline CDR1 and CDR2 sequences are SNHLY and FYNNEI. V lost 8 bases and J lost 0; bases outside the gene matches: 4. CDR3 residues: CASGTANSNQPQHF. CDR3 DNA sequence: TGTGCCAGCGGGACAGCTAATAGCAATCAGCCCCAGCATTTT.

The rearrangement uses TRBV9 and TRBJ2-2; a possible D gene is TRBD1 (6 bases). Per germline, CDR1 SGDLS and CDR2 YYNGEE. V was cut by 3 bases and J by 5 bases, with 14 bases left in between. The CDR3 extends over 15 amino acids. The CDR3 is CASSAYRALTGELFF. The CDR3 nucleotides are TGTGCCAGCAGCGCCTACAGGGCTCTTACCGGGGAGCTGTTTTTT.

This chain uses TRBV5-5 with TRBJ2-5; the D gene is possibly TRBD1 (7 bases). Germline-derived CDR1 and CDR2 are SGHKS and YYEKEE (reference sequence). This CDR3 comprises 15 residues. Deletions cut 4 bases from V and 4 bases from J, with 17 bases between. The CDR3 nucleotides are TGTGCCAGCAGCCCTGGGACAGTGGGAGGAGAGACCCAGTACTTC. It codes for CASSPGTVGGETQYF.

This sequence joins TRBV6-5 and TRBJ1-2; possible D gene TRBD1, 5 bases. This CDR3 is 13 amino acids long. Germline V lookup: CDR1 MNHEY, CDR2 SVGAGI. V lost 2 bases and J 6 bases, leaving 10 bases between the germline ends. The CDR3 is CASSYGTEDGYTF. The CDR3 DNA reads TGTGCCAGCAGTTACGGGACCGAGGATGGCTACACCTTC.

The V call is TRBV23-1, the J call TRBJ2-1; the D gene is possibly TRBD1 (5 bases). TRBV23-1 is assigned to the ORF class and has an uncertain function. V was trimmed by 1 base and J by 1 base, leaving 11 bases between them. The CDR3 extends over 16 amino acids. In DNA, the CDR3 is TGCGCCAGCAGTCAATTTGCAGGGTGTTCCTACAATGAGCAGTTCTTC. The encoded protein is CASSQFAGCSYNEQFF.

The V gene is TRBV5-1, the J gene TRBJ1-1; 8 bases agree with TRBD1. CDR3 length: 14 amino acids. Germline trimming cut 0 bases from V and 4 bases from J; bases unmatched to any gene: 2. Germline V gene sequence: CDR1 SGHRS, CDR2 YFSETQ. CDR3: CASSLVDRGTEAFF. The CDR3 coding sequence is TGCGCCAGCAGCTTGGTAGACAGGGGCACTGAAGCTTTCTTT.

V gene TRBV6-6 combines with J gene TRBJ2-6, with D perhaps TRBD1 or TRBD2 (5 bases each). The ends were cut back, 8 bases at V and 0 bases at J, with 8 bases in the middle. From germline, CDR1 is MNHNY and CDR2 SVGAGI (reference sequence). CDR3 length: 14 residues. The CDR3 DNA follows: TGTGCCAGCGGGGCGGGCTCTGGGGCCAACGTCCTGACTTTC. Protein: CASGAGSGANVLTF.

This clone was recorded once. The chain recombines TRBV7-8 with TRBJ1-1; TRBD1 might be the D (5 bases). Germline CDR1 SGHVS, CDR2 FQNEAQ. V lost 5 bases and J lost 3, with 13 bases in between. The CDR3 loop spans 14 amino acids. As DNA, the CDR3 is TGTGCCAGCAGCCCGGGGACCCTACACACTGAAGCTTTCTTT. Encoded protein: CASSPGTLHTEAFF.

The chain uses TRBV18 and TRBJ1-1; TRBD1 matches 8 bases. CDR1 and CDR2 (germline): KGHSH, LQKENI. V gave up 10 bases and J gave up 0 bases; unmatched junction bases: 13. The CDR3 is 16 residues long. CDR3 sequence reads: CATSPYGTGLNTEAFF. In DNA, the CDR3 is TGTGCCACGTCCCCCTACGGGACAGGTTTGAACACTGAAGCTTTCTTT.

A single count supports this clone. This chain links TRBV9 with TRBJ1-2, with D possibly matching TRBD1 (5 bases). This CDR3 has 16 amino acids. V shed 3 bases and J shed 0 bases, with 15 bases lying between them. The germline V gene encodes CDR1 SGDLS and CDR2 YYNGEE. In DNA form, the CDR3 reads TGTGCCAGCAGCGACGGGGCAGGCCTTACTAACTATGGCTACACCTTC. It yields the protein CASSDGAGLTNYGYTF.

The chain couples TRBV7-3 to TRBJ2-5; possibly TRBD1 for D (6 bases). The CDR3 has 15 amino acids. Per the germline V gene, CDR1 is SGHTA and CDR2 is FQGTGA. V gave up 1 base and J gave up 5 bases, with 14 bases separating them. CDR3 nucleotides: TGTGCCAGCAGCTTAATGGCAGGGGTTAGCGAGACCCAGTACTTC. This translates into CASSLMAGVSETQYF.

This rearrangement joins TRBV28 to TRBJ1-5; D gene unclear. Germline assignment: CDR1 MDHEN and CDR2 SYDVKM. This CDR3 comprises 18 residues. V lost 6 bases, J lost 5 bases, and 26 bases lay in between. CDR3 sequence (DNA): TGTGCCAGCAGCCCTAGCCCCGGACTGGGATCAAACGATCAGCCCCAGCATTTT. This encodes CASSPSPGLGSNDQPQHF.

This rearrangement joins TRBV15 to TRBJ2-3, with unresolved D. The germline V gene has CDR1 LNHNV and CDR2 YYDKDF (reference sequence). The CDR3 sequence is 16 residues long. The V end was cut by 5 bases, the J end by 3 bases, with 18 bases between. This CDR3 is CATSLFRSVGTDTQYF. The CDR3 DNA reads as TGTGCCACCAGCTTGTTCCGGTCTGTGGGAACAGATACGCAGTATTTT.

This clone was picked up a small number of times. The chain recombines TRBV27 with TRBJ2-3; D might be TRBD1 (6 bases). Germline assignment: CDR1 MNHEY and CDR2 SMNVEV (reference sequence). This CDR3 region has 15 residues. V was cut by 6 bases and J by 2 bases, with 15 bases left in between. CDR3 DNA sequence: TGTGCCAGCAGACTCGCCGGACAGTTCACAGATACGCAGTATTTT. Protein product: CASRLAGQFTDTQYF.

The CDR3, as DNA: TGTGCCAGCAGACCCACAGGGAACTATGGCTACACCTTC. It translates to CASRPTGNYGYTF. V and J are TRBV27 and TRBJ1-2; possible D gene TRBD1, 6 bases. The ends were cut back, 6 bases at V and 2 bases at J, with 10 bases in the middle. The CDR3 runs 13 residues. Germline V gene sequence: CDR1 MNHEY, CDR2 SMNVEV (reference sequence).